These 8 T cell receptor beta chains came from one sample sequenced in a study of neurological immune-mediated disorders. A single record per CDR3 protein comes from TCRdb applying MiXCR to the 5' RACE reads. The table includes 71,000 or so distinct CDR3 sequences, about an eighth detected once. Time point here: longitudinal time-point 1 (baseline). The sample consisted of PBMCs. The receptors originated from a female donor with HTLV-1-associated myelopathy (HAM/TSP).

This clonotype was detected only once. A much larger clone is a single base away; this may be a read error. Because the CDR3 is missing its conserved closing phenylalanine or tryptophan, this is likely a read error. V gene TRBV29-1 combines with J gene TRBJ2-5; TRBD1 or TRBD2 may be the D gene (5 bases each). V was trimmed by 8 bases and J by 5 bases, leaving 15 bases between them. The CDR3 is 12 residues long. In germline, CDR1 is SQVTM, CDR2 ANQGSEA. This CDR3 reads CSFGRGGETQYV. The DNA of the CDR3 is TGCAGCTTTGGAAGGGGCGGGGAGACCCAGTACGTC.

Comment on this clonotype: This may be a read error, as it is one base from a much larger clone. The genes are TRBV20-1 and TRBJ1-4; D is possibly TRBD1 (5 bases). Germline CDR1 and CDR2: DFQATT and SNEGSKA (reference sequence). CDR3 length equals 14 residues. The chain's CDR3 is CGAREGLLGEGLFF. The CDR3 DNA reads as TGCGGTGCCAGAGAGGGGCTGTTGGGTGAAGGACTGTTTTTT.

This clonotype turned up a few times. The chain has TRBV20-1 and TRBJ1-1; 10 bases are shared with TRBD1. CDR3 length: 15 amino acids. V gave up 6 bases and J gave up 4 bases; unmatched junction bases: 11. The germline CDR1 and CDR2 sequences are DFQATT and SNEGSKA (reference sequence). The CDR3, as DNA: TGCAGTGCCGTCCCATCGACAGGGGGCGGCACTGAAGCTTTCTTT. This codes for CSAVPSTGGGTEAFF.

This clonotype is a singleton in its sample. Being one base from a much bigger clone, this may be a read error. The V and J genes are TRBV7-9 and TRBJ2-3; D uncertain. Trimming took off 3 bases at V and 5 bases at J, with 12 bases between the two ends. CDR1 and CDR2 (germline): SEHNR, FQNEAQ (reference sequence). The CDR3 sequence is 14 residues long. Written as DNA, the CDR3 is TGTGCCAGCAGCTTTATAAGGGCCGGAGATACGCAGTATTTT. It codes for CASSFIRAGDTQYF. Looking up the rest from reference TRBV7-9 and TRBJ2-3 gives the full variable domain: DTGVSQNPRHKITKRGQNVTFRCDPISEHNRLYWYRQTLGQGPEFLTYFQNEAQLEKSRLLSDRFSAERPKGSFSTLEIQRTEQGDSAMYLCASSFIRAGDTQYFGPGTRLTVL.

About this clonotype itself: At one end the junction does not follow the germline gene, possibly because of a read error. This CDR3 is CASSRTDPAQTYEQYF. In DNA form, the CDR3 reads TGTGCCAGCAGTAGGACAGACCCGGCGCAGACCTACGAGCAGTATTTC. V is TRBV28 and J is TRBJ2-7, with D tentatively TRBD1 (6 bases). This CDR3 contains 16 residues. Germline CDR1 and CDR2: MDHEN and SYDVKM.

This clonotype was seen many times. V and J are TRBV4-1 and TRBJ2-7; 12 bases are a match to TRBD2. Germline CDR1 MGHRA, CDR2 YSYEKL. The CDR3 sequence is 18 residues long. V was pared by 2 bases and J by 5 bases, with 13 bases of the junction left unmatched. CDR3 nucleotide sequence: TGCGCCAGCAGCCAACACCTAGCGGGGGGGCAGACTATAAACGAGCAGTACTTC. It codes for CASSQHLAGGQTINEQYF.

This clonotype was found many times. The chain uses TRBV5-1 and TRBJ1-1; possible D gene TRBD1, 6 bases. The CDR3 is 21 amino acids. Trimming removed 2 bases from V and 1 base from J, with 30 bases in between. CDR1 and CDR2 (germline): SGHRS, YFSETQ. This CDR3 is CASSLSRTEATWQGKNTEAFF. CDR3 in DNA: TGCGCCAGCAGCTTATCCCGGACAGAGGCAACATGGCAGGGGAAGAACACTGAAGCTTTCTTT.

This clonotype was detected ten times or more. V usage is TRBV27 and J usage is TRBJ2-5; no definite D call. The CDR3 has 13 amino acids. V was trimmed by 0 bases and J by 14 bases, leaving 16 bases between them. Germline loops: CDR1 MNHEY, CDR2 SMNVEV (reference sequence). This CDR3 is CASSLSGLPVFYF. The CDR3 coding sequence is TGTGCCAGCAGTTTATCAGGGCTACCGGTCTTTTACTTC.